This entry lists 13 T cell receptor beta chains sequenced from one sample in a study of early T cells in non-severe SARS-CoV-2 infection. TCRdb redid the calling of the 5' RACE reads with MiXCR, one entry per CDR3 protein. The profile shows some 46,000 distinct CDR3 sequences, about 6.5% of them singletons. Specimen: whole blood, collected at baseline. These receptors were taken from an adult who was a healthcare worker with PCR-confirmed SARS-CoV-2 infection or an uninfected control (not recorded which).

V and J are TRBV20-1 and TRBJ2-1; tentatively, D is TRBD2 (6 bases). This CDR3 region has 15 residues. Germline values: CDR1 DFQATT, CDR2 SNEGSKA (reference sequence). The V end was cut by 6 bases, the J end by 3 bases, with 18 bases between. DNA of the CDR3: TGCAGTGCACAGCCCGGGACTTTTGTCTACAATGAGCAGTTCTTC. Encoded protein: CSAQPGTFVYNEQFF.

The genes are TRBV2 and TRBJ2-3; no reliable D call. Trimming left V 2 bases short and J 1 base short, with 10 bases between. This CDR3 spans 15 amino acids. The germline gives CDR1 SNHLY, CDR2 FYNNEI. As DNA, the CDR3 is TGTGCCAGCAGTGAACTGGCGTCCCGCACAGATACGCAGTATTTT. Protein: CASSELASRTDTQYF.

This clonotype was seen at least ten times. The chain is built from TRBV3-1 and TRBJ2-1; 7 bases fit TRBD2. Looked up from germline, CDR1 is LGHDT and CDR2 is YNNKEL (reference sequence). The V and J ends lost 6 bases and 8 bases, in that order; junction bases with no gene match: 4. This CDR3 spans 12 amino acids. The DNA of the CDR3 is TGTGCCAGCAGGAGGGCGGGGGATGAGCAGTTCTTC. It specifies CASRRAGDEQFF.

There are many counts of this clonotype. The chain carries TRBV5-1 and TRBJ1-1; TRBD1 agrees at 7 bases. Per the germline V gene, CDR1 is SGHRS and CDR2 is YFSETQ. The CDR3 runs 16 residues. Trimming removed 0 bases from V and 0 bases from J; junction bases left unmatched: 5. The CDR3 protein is CASSLATGTLNTEAFF. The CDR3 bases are TGCGCCAGCAGCTTGGCGACAGGGACCTTGAACACTGAAGCTTTCTTT.

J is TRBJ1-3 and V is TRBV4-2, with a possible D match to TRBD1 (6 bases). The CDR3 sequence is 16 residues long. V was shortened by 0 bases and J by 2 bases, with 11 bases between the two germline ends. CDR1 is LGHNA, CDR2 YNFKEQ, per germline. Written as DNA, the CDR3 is TGTGCCAGCAGCCAAGAAACAGGGTTCCCTGGAAACACCATATATTTT. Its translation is CASSQETGFPGNTIYF.

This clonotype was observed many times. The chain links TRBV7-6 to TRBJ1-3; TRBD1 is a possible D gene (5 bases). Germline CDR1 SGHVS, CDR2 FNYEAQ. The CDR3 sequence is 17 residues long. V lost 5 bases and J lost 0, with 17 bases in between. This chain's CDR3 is CASSPHWGIRSGNTIYF. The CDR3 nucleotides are TGTGCCAGCAGCCCACACTGGGGCATCCGCTCTGGAAACACCATATATTTT.

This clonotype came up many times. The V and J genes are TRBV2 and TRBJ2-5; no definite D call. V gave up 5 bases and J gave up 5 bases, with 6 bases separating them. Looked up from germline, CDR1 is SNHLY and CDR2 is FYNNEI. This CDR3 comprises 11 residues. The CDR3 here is CASSTGETQYF. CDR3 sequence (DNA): TGTGCCAGCAGTACTGGGGAGACCCAGTACTTC.

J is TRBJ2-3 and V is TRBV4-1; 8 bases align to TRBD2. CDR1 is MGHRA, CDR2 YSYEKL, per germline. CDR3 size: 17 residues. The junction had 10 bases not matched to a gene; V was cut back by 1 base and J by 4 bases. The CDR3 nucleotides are TGCGCCAGCAGCCAAGCGGGGGGGAGAAGAGAGGCAGATACGCAGTATTTT. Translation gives CASSQAGGRREADTQYF.

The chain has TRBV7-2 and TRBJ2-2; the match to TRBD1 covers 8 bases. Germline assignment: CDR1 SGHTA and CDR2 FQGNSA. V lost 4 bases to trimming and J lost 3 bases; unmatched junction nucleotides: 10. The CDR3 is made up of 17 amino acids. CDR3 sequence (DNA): TGTGCCAGCAGCTCCGCAGAGGACAGGGATGACACCGGGGAGCTGTTTTTT. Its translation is CASSSAEDRDDTGELFF.

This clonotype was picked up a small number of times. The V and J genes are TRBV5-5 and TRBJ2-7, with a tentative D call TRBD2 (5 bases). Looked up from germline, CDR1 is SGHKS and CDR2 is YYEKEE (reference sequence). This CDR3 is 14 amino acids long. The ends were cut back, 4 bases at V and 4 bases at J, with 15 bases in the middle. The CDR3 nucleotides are TGTGCCAGCAGCCTAACTAGATCGGGTTACGAGCAGTACTTC. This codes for CASSLTRSGYEQYF.

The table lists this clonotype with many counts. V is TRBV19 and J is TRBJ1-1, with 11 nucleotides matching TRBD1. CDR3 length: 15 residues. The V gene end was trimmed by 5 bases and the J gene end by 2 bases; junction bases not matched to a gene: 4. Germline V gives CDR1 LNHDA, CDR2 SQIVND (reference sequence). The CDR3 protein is CASSRTGGGNTEAFF. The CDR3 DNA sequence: TGTGCCAGTAGTCGGACAGGGGGCGGAAACACTGAAGCTTTCTTT.

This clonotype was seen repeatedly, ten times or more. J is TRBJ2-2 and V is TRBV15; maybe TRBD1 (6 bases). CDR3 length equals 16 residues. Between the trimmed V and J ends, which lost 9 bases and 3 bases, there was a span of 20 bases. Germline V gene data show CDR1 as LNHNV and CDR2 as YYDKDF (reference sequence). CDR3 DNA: TGTGCCACGGGAGATGGGATGGACAGTTACACCGGGGAGCTGTTTTTT. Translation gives CATGDGMDSYTGELFF.

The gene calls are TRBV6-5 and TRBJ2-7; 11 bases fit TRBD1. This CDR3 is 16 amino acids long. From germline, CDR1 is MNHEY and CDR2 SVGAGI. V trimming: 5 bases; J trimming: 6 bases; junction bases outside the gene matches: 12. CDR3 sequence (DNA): TGTGCCAGCAGTCCCACCTTGGACAGGGGGCTAACCGAGCAGTACTTC. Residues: CASSPTLDRGLTEQYF.